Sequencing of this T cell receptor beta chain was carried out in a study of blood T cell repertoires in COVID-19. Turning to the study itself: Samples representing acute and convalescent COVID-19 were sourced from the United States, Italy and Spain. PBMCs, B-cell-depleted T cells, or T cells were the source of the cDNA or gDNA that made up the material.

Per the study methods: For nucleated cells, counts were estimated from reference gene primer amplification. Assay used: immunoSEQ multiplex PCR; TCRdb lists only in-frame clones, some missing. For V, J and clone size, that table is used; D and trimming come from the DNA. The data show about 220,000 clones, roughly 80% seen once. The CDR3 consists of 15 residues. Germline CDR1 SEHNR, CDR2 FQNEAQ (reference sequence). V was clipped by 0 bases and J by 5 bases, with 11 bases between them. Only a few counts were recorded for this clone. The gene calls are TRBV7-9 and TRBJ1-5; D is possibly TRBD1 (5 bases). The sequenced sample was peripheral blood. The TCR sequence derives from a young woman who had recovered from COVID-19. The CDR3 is CASSLAGRGDQPQHF. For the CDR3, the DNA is TGTGCCAGCAGCTTAGCGGGGCGGGGTGATCAGCCCCAGCATTTT.